The 4 T cell receptor beta chains reported below all come from one sample, sequenced in a study of blood T cell repertoires in COVID-19. Repertoires were generated with immunoSEQ multiplex PCR, while TCRdb's copy carries only in-frame clones and drops some. This table holds a few hundred thousand clones, under 85% found once. The material sequenced was peripheral blood. The source is a young woman with COVID-19, enrolled during active disease.

The V gene is TRBV5-8, the J gene TRBJ2-1; TRBD2 matches at 12 bases. The CDR3 covers 17 residues. V lost 5 bases and J lost 3; bases outside the gene matches: 9. Germline V gives CDR1 SGHTS, CDR2 YDEGEE. The CDR3 nucleotides read TGTGCCAGCAGACAAGGGACTAGCGGGCGATTCTACAATGAGCAGTTCTTC. Protein sequence: CASRQGTSGRFYNEQFF.

This rearrangement joins TRBV29-1 to TRBJ1-2, with 8 nucleotides matching TRBD1. The J segment lost 8 bases and the V segment lost 3 bases, leaving 8 bases of the junction unmatched. This CDR3 has 13 residues. Germline V gives CDR1 SQVTM, CDR2 ANQGSEA. The CDR3 loop reads CSVEAGGSSGYTF. The CDR3 bases are TGCAGCGTTGAGGCAGGGGGCTCCTCCGGCTACACCTTC.

The CDR3, as DNA: TGTGCCAGTAGTATCCTCAGGGCACCCTATGGCTACACCTTC. Protein: CASSILRAPYGYTF. The chain joins TRBV19 to TRBJ1-2; perhaps TRBD1 as D (5 bases). The ends were cut back, 3 bases at V and 4 bases at J, with 12 bases in the middle. The germline V gene encodes CDR1 LNHDA and CDR2 SQIVND (reference sequence). The CDR3 has 14 residues. The full variable domain, with the rest looked up from reference TRBV19 and TRBJ1-2, is DGGITQSPKYLFRKEGQNVTLSCEQNLNHDAMYWYRQDPGQGLRLIYYSQIVNDFQKGDIAEGYSVSREKKESFPLTVTSAQKNPTAFYLCASSILRAPYGYTFGSGTRLTVV.

The V call is TRBV7-2, the J call TRBJ2-1; the match to TRBD2 covers 14 bases. Per germline, CDR1 SGHTA and CDR2 FQGNSA. V shed 1 base, J shed 12 bases, and the junction held 5 bases outside the gene matches. CDR3 length equals 15 residues. CDR3 nucleotide sequence: TGTGCCAGCAGCTTAGGACTAGCGGGAGGGCCGCGGCAGTTCTTC. Its protein is CASSLGLAGGPRQFF. The full variable domain, completed using reference TRBV7-2 and TRBJ2-1, is GAGVSQSPSNKVTEKGKDVELRCDPISGHTALYWYRQSLGQGLEFLIYFQGNSAPDKSGLPSDRFSAERTGGSVSTLTIQRTQQEDSAVYLCASSLGLAGGPRQFFGPGTRLTVL.